The rows below give T cell receptor beta chains drawn from one sample of a study of Ad26.COV2.S vaccination and SARS-CoV-2 variants. TCRdb's table, derived via immunoSEQ multiplex PCR, lists solely in-frame clones and lacks some. This table has about 420,000 clones, 85% to 90% appearing once. The sequencing used peripheral blood, collected in a trial of Ad26.COV2.S vaccine versus placebo. These TCRs come from a person between 18 and 60 years old who received the Ad26.COV2.S COVID-19 vaccine or a placebo. Each CDR3 is given with its conserved first and last residue. The D gene is left open where the match is weak.

TRBJ1-4,NA,TRBV5-5,CASSLEGVNEKLFF
TRBJ2-5,NA,TRBV20-1,CSARRGETQYF
TRBJ2-7,NA,TRBV7-2,CASSLHPSYEQYF
TRBJ2-3,NA,TRBV9,CASSVGSWGGLKGDTQYF
TRBJ2-7,NA,TRBV12-1,CASSFRARFYEQYF
TRBJ1-6,TRBD1,TRBV6-5,CASRRGTDSLHF
TRBJ1-6,TRBD1,TRBV7-3,CASSSRGQGRDSPLHF
TRBJ1-2,NA,TRBV25-1,CASSNRDFYGYTF
TRBJ2-2,NA,TRBV19,CASTRTDTGELFF
TRBJ2-3,NA,TRBV5-1,CASSLDGGYTDTQYF
TRBJ2-7,NA,TRBV28,CASSFLQGLKNEQYF
TRBJ2-2,NA,TRBV18,CASSRTGNTGELFF
TRBJ1-1,NA,TRBV6-2/TRBV6-3,CASSQQVNTEAFF
TRBJ2-5,NA,TRBV3-1/TRBV3-2,CASSPNRAESETQYF
TRBJ2-1,NA,TRBV19,CASSMGGGAYNEQFF
TRBJ2-3,NA,TRBV13,CASSLTLVPDTQYF
TRBJ2-1,NA,TRBV15,CATSRDAGEEEQFF
TRBJ1-3,NA,TRBV6-2/TRBV6-3,CASSYSDSSGNTIYF
TRBJ1-1,NA,TRBV7-6,CASIAGTEAFF
TRBJ2-7,NA,TRBV9,CASSGEGGLYEQYF